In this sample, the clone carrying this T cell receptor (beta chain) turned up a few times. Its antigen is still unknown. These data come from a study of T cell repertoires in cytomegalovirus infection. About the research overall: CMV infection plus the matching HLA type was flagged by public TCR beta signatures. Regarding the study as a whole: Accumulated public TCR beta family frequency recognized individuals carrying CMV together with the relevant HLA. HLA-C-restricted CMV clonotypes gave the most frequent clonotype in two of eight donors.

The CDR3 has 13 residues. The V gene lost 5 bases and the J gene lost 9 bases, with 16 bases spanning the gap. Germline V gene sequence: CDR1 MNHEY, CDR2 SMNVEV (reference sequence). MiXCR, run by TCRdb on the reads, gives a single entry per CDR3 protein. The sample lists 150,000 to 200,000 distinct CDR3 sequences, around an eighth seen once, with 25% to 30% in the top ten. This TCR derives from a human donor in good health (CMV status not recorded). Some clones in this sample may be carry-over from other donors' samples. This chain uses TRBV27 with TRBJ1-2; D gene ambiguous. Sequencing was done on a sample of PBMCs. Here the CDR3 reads CASSTRTASSYTF. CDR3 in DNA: TGTGCCAGCAGTACTCGGACGGCTTCTAGCTACACCTTC.